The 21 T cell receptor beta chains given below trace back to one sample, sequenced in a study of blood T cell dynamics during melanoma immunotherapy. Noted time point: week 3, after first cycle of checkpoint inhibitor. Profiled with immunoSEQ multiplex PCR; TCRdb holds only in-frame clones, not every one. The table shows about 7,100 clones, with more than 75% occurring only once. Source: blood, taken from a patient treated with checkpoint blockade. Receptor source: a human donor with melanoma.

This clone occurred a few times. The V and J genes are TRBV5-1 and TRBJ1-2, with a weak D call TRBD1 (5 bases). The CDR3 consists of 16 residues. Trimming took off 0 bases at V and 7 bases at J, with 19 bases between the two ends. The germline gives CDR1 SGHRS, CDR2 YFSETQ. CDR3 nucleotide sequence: TGCGCCAGCAGCTTGGGAGGCGGGGGGAGTGAAGTTGGCTACACCTTC. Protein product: CASSLGGGGSEVGYTF.

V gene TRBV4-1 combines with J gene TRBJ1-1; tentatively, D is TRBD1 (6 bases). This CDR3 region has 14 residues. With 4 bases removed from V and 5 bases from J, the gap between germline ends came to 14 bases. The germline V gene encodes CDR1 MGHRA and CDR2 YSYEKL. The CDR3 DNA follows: TGCGCCAGCAGCCCTAGGGGGGCAGGGACTGAAGCTTTCTTT. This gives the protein CASSPRGAGTEAFF.

CDR3 coding DNA: TGTGCCAGCAGCTTGAACGGTGACCCCTCCTACGAGCAGTACTTC. It encodes CASSLNGDPSYEQYF. The chain carries TRBV5-6 and TRBJ2-7; D gene ambiguous. This CDR3 contains 15 residues. V dropped 1 base and J dropped 0 bases, with 11 bases sitting between them. Germline loops: CDR1 SGHDT, CDR2 YYEEEE.

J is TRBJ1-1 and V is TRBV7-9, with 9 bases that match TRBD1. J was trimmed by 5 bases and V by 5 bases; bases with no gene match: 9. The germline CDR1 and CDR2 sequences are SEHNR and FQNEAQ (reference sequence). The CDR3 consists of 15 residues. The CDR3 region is CASSTNRGRRTEAFF. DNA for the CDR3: TGTGCCAGCAGCACCAACAGGGGGCGTCGGACTGAAGCTTTCTTT.

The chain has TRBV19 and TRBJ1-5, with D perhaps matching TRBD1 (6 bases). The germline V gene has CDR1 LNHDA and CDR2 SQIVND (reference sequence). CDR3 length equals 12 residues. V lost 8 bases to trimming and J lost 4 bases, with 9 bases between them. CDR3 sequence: CASGQLNQPQHF. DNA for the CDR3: TGTGCCAGTGGACAGCTAAATCAGCCCCAGCATTTT.

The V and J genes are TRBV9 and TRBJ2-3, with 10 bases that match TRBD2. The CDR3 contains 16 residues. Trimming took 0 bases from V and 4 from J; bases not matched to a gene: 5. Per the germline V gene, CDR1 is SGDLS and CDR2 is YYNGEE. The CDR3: CASSVASGGASDTQYF. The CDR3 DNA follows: TGTGCCAGCAGCGTAGCCAGCGGGGGGGCCTCAGATACGCAGTATTTT. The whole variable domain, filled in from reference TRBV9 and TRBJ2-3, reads DSGVTQTPKHLITATGQRVTLRCSPRSGDLSVYWYQQSLDQGLQFLIQYYNGEERAKGNILERFSAQQFPDLHSELNLSSLELGDSALYFCASSVASGGASDTQYFGPGTRLTVL.

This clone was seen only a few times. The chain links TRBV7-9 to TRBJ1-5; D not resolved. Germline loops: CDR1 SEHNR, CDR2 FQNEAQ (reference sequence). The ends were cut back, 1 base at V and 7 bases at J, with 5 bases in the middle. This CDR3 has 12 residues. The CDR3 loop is CASSLDLQPQHF. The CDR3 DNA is TGTGCCAGCAGCTTAGATCTACAGCCCCAGCATTTT.

The CDR3 spells CASGLGVSGNTIYF. The CDR3 DNA follows: TGTGCTAGTGGTTTAGGTGTCTCTGGAAACACCATATATTTT. The V and J genes are TRBV12-5 and TRBJ1-3; D is unclear. Germline V CDR1 and CDR2: LGHNT, FRNRAP. Trimming removed 3 bases at V and 0 bases at J, with 6 bases between. The CDR3 runs 14 residues.

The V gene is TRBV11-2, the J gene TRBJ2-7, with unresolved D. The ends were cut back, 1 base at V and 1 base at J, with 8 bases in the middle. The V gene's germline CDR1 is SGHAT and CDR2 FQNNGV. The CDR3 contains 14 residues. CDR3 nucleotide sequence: TGTGCCAGCAGCTTAGTCGGTGGTTCCTACGAGCAGTACTTC. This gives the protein CASSLVGGSYEQYF.

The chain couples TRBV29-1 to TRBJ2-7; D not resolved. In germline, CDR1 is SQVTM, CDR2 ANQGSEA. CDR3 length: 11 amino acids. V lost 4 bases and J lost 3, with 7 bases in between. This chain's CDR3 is CSVATDYEQYV. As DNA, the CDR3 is TGCAGCGTTGCTACAGACTACGAGCAGTACGTC.

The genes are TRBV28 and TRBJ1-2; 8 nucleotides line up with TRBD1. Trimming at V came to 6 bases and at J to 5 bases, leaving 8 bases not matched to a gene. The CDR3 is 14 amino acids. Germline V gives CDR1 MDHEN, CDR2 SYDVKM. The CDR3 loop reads CASSLGQALYGYTF. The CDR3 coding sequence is TGTGCCAGCAGCTTGGGACAGGCGCTATATGGCTACACCTTC.

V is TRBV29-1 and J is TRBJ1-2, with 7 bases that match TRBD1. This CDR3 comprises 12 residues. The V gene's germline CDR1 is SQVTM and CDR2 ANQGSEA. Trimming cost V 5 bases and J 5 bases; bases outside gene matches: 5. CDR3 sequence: CSVTPGQYGYTF. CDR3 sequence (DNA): TGCAGCGTTACACCGGGACAGTATGGCTACACCTTC.

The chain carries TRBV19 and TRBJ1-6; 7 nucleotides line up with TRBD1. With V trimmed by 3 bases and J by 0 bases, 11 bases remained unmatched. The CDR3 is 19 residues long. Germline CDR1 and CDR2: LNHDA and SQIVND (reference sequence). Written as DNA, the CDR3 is TGTGCCAGTAGTATCCGGGGCAGGGGGAAAAGCTCCTATAATTCACCCCTCCACTTT. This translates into CASSIRGRGKSSYNSPLHF.

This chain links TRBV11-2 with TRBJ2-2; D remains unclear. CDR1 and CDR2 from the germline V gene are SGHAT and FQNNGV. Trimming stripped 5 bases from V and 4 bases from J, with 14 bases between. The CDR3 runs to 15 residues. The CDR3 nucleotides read TGTGCCAGCAGCCCTGGCGTGGAGTTCACCGGGGAGCTGTTTTTT. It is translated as CASSPGVEFTGELFF. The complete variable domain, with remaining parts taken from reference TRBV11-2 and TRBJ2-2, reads EAGVAQSPRYKIIEKRQSVAFWCNPISGHATLYWYQQILGQGPKLLIQFQNNGVVDDSQLPKDRFSAERLKGVDSTLKIQPAKLEDSAVYLCASSPGVEFTGELFFGEGSRLTVL.

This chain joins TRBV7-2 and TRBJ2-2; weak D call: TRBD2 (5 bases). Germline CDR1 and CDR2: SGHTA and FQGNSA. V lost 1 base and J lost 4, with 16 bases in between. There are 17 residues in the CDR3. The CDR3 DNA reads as TGTGCCAGCAGCTTAGATCTGGCTAGCTTATTCACCGGGGAGCTGTTTTTT. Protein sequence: CASSLDLASLFTGELFF. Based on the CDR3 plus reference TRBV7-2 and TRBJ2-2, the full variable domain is GAGVSQSPSNKVTEKGKDVELRCDPISGHTALYWYRQSLGQGLEFLIYFQGNSAPDKSGLPSDRFSAERTGGSVSTLTIQRTQQEDSAVYLCASSLDLASLFTGELFFGEGSRLTVL.

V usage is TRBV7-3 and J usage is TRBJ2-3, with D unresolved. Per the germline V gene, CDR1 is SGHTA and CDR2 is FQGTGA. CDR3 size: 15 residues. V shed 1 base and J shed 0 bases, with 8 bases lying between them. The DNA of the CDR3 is TGTGCCAGCAGCTTAAGCCTAGATAGCACAGATACGCAGTATTTT. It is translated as CASSLSLDSTDTQYF.

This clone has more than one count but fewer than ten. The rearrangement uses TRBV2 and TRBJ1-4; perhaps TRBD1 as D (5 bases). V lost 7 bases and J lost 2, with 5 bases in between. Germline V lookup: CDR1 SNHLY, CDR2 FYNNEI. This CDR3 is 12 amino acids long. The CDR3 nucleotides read TGTGCCAGCAAGGGGACTAATGAAAAACTGTTTTTT. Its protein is CASKGTNEKLFF. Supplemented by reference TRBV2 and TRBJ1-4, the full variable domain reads EPEVTQTPSHQVTQMGQEVILRCVPISNHLYFYWYRQILGQKVEFLVSFYNNEISEKSEIFDDQFSVERPDGSNFTLKIRSTKLEDSAMYFCASKGTNEKLFFGSGTQLSVL.

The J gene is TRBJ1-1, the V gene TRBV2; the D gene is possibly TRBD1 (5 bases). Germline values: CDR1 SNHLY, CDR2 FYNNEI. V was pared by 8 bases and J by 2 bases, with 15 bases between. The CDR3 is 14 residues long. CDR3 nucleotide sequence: TGTGCCAGCCTAAGCGGAAGGGGAAACACTGAAGCTTTCTTT. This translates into CASLSGRGNTEAFF.

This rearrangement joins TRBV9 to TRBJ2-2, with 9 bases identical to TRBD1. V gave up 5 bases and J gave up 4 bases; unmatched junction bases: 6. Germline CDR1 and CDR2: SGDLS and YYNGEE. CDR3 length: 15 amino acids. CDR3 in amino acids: CASRNGQGSTGELFF. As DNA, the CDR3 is TGTGCCAGCAGAAACGGACAGGGGAGCACCGGGGAGCTGTTTTTT.

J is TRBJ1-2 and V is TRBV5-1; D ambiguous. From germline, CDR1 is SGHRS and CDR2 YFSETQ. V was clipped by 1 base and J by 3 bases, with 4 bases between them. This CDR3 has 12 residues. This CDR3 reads CASSLLDYGYTF. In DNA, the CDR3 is TGCGCCAGCAGCTTGCTCGACTATGGCTACACCTTC.

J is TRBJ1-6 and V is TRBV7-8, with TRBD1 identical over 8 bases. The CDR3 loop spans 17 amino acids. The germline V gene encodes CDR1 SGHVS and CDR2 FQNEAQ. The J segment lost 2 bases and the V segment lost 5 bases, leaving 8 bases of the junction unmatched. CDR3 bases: TGTGCCAGCAGCGCAAGACAGGGGCAAACCTATAATTCACCCCTCCACTTT. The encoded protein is CASSARQGQTYNSPLHF.